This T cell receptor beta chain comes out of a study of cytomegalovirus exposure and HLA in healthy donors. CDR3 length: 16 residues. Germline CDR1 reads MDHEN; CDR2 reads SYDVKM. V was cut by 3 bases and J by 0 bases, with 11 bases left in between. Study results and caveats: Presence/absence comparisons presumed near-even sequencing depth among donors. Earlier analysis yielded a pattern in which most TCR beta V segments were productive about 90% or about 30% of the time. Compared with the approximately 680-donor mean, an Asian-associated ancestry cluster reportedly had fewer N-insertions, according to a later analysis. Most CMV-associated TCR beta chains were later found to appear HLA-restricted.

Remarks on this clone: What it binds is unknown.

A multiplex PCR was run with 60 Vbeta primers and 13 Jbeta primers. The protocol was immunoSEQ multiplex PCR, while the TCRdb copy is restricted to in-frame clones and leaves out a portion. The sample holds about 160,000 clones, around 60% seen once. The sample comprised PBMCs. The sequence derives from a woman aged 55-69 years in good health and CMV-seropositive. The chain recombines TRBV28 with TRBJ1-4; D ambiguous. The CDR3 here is CASSFRGAATNEKLFF. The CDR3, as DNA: TGTGCCAGCAGTTTTCGCGGAGCCGCAACTAATGAAAAACTGTTTTTT.